This is a list of T cell receptor beta chains from one sample in a study of blood T cell repertoires in COVID-19. TCRdb keeps only in-frame clones here, not all; method: immunoSEQ multiplex PCR. This table has 110,000 or so clones, roughly 80% appearing once. Specimen: peripheral blood. The receptors originated from a man between 70 and 80 years old with acute or convalescent COVID-19. The CDR3 runs from the conserved cysteine through the conserved F or W. D genes are given only for firm matches. Where a row states a size, it is once, few, many or the class of an expanded clone; other rows omit it.

TGCGCCAGCAGCCCCGACAGAACTAACTATGGCTACACCTTC	CASSPDRTNYGYTF	TRBV4-3	TRBJ1-2	few	NA
TGTGCCAGCAGCCCCCTCAGGCGCTACACCGGGGAGCTGTTTTTT	CASSPLRRYTGELFF	TRBV6-5	TRBJ2-2	NA	NA
TGTGCCAGCAGCCAAGCGGGTACCAATGAGCAGTTCTTC	CASSQAGTNEQFF	TRBV3-1/TRBV3-2	TRBJ2-1	few	NA
TGTGCCAGCAGTGAGGCAGCTAACTATGGCTACACCTTC	CASSEAANYGYTF	TRBV6-1	TRBJ1-2	many	NA
TGTGCCTGTATAGTCCGGGGAAAACTGTTTTTT	CACIVRGKLFF	TRBV30	TRBJ1-4	NA	NA
TGTGCCAGCTCACCACCGACGATGTGGACTGGCCACACCTTC	CASSPPTMWTGHTF	TRBV18	TRBJ1-2	NA	NA
TGTGCCAGCAGCCAAGATTTATTAGCCTCCTACGAGCAGTACTTC	CASSQDLLASYEQYF	TRBV3-1/TRBV3-2	TRBJ2-7	NA	NA
TGTGCCGGATCGGACAGCTATGGCTACACCTTC	CAGSDSYGYTF	TRBV7-9	TRBJ1-2	NA	NA
TGCGCCAGCAGTTACATCTACAGGGGCGGCACTGAAGCTTTCTTT	CASSYIYRGGTEAFF	TRBV5-1	TRBJ1-1	NA	TRBD1
TGTGCCAGCTCATCAGGGACAGGGGCTGAAAAACTGTTTTTT	CASSSGTGAEKLFF	TRBV18	TRBJ1-4	NA	TRBD1
TGTGCCACCTCCCAGGGTAATCAGCCCCAGCATTTT	CATSQGNQPQHF	TRBV24-1	TRBJ1-5	NA	NA
TGCGCCAGCAGCCAGGGGGGACTCCACGAGCAGTACTTC	CASSQGGLHEQYF	TRBV4-1	TRBJ2-7	few	NA
TGTGCCAGCAGGCAGGCTGGTGAAGCTTTCTTT	CASRQAGEAFF	TRBV3-1/TRBV3-2	TRBJ1-1	NA	NA
TGCGCCAGCAGCCAAGATCCGGGCAGGGCTTATGAGCAGTTCTTC	CASSQDPGRAYEQFF	TRBV4-3	TRBJ2-1	NA	NA